The T cell receptor beta chain under discussion was sequenced for a study of T-cell memory formation after mild COVID-19. Regarding the study as a whole: Among CD4+ contracting clones, most were CM and EM, and CD8+ ones EMRA. Contracting clones from day 15 to 85 had balanced CD4/CD8; later expanders favoured CD4+. Some clones that responded turned up in pre-infection memory, which suggests that cross-reactive memory joined in.

The CDR3 length is 13 residues. V shed 0 bases and J shed 7 bases, with 8 bases lying between them. Germline CDR1 reads KGHDR; CDR2 reads SFDVKD. This clonotype was seen a handful of times. As yet, its antigen is unknown. TCR alpha and TCR beta cDNA libraries carrying sample barcodes and UMIs were produced by 5'RACE using constant-segment primers. TCRdb passed the 5' RACE reads through MiXCR, listing each CDR3 protein once. The data contain about 540,000 distinct CDR3 sequences, about 20% of them seen just once; the ten biggest clones take up 9.5% to 15%. This sequence originates from an adult woman who had mild COVID-19 (a few samples of this study predate the infection). Cell type and time point are not known. The sequenced material came from PBMCs or a T cell subset sorted from them (not recorded which). This chain connects TRBV24-1 to TRBJ2-5; tentatively, D is TRBD1 (6 bases). In DNA, the CDR3 is TGTGCCACCAGTGATTTGCCCAGGGGGACCCAGTACTTC. Translation gives CATSDLPRGTQYF.